This TCR beta chain is drawn from a study of neurological immune-mediated disorders. With 10-nucleotide random UMIs included, cDNA was synthesized by 5'RACE. TCRdb reanalysed the 5' RACE reads using MiXCR and keeps one entry per CDR3 protein. The repertoire includes 55,000 to 80,000 distinct CDR3 sequences, around 4.7% of them detected once, and around 3.3% sits in the top ten. CDR1 SGHRS and CDR2 YFSETQ come from the germline V gene. V was clipped by 0 bases and J by 3 bases; unmatched bases: 2. The CDR3 is 14 amino acids. Note on this clonotype: Its antigen is unidentified.

The starting material, 2 million PBMCs stored at -80 C, gave rise to the unsorted libraries. Study-wide results and caveats: HTLV-1-associated myelopathy had the most TCR clonal expansion, while multiple sclerosis had the least, a level that fell below healthy controls.

This TCR was recovered from a woman aged 45-65 years with multiple sclerosis. What was sequenced was PBMCs. V usage is TRBV5-1 and J usage is TRBJ2-5; 7 bases line up with TRBD1. The CDR3: CASSLAGTEETQYF. CDR3 bases: TGCGCCAGCAGCTTGGCCGGGACAGAAGAGACCCAGTACTTC.